At least ten counts were recorded for the clone carrying this TCR beta chain. The data stem from a study of T cells after posttransplantation cyclophosphamide. Sequencing used immunoSEQ multiplex PCR; TCRdb keeps in-frame clones, though not all of them. This set yields 24,000 or so clones and no singletons; the top ten hold approximately 4.8%. On the day of bone marrow donation, the related graft donor provided peripheral blood. The sequence was obtained from a woman aged 45 to 65 in good health, CMV-negative, and a related stem cell transplant donor. The sequencing input was PBMCs.

CDR3 in DNA: TGCGCCAGCAGCCAACCCACTAGCGGGAGGGCCAATGAGCAGTTCTTC. Encoded protein: CASSQPTSGRANEQFF. The chain couples TRBV4-1 to TRBJ2-1, with 13 bases that match TRBD2. CDR3 length equals 16 residues. Per the germline V gene, CDR1 is MGHRA and CDR2 is YSYEKL. With 2 bases clipped from V and 6 bases from J, the junction kept 4 bases outside the gene matches.